This TCR beta chain was recorded in a study of vaccination and CD4 T cells after COVID-19. In regard to this clonotype: The antigen remains undetermined.

At the Johns Hopkins FTIC core, DNA taken from cultured CD4+ T cells was sequenced by way of the Oncomine TCR Beta short-read assay. Via MiXCR, TCRdb re-called the PCR reads, giving one row per CDR3 protein. The data contain 7,500 to 10,000 distinct CDR3 sequences, roughly 76% of them singletons. The CDR3 runs to 14 residues. Germline trimming cut 1 base from V and 12 bases from J; bases unmatched to any gene: 11. The germline V gene has CDR1 SGHVS and CDR2 FQNEAQ. General study points: A nonsignificant median increase from about 22 to 38 SARS-CoV-2-reactive clonotypes was observed.

Specified treatment: approximately 9-day PBMC culture with coronavirus spike peptide pools or control peptides (ViraFEST assay). Roughly 2 million PBMCs went into each well for culture with approximately 9.4 IU/ml IL-2 and around 10 ug/ml peptide pools. V usage is TRBV7-8 and J usage is TRBJ2-7; 8 positions match TRBD1. The sample taken for sequencing was CD4+ T cells from blood, cultured in vitro. The clonotype was recovered from a human donor who had recovered from COVID-19. CDR3 residues: CASSLDPSRGHGYF. DNA for the CDR3: TGTGCCAGCAGCTTAGACCCGAGCAGGGGGCATGGGTACTTC.